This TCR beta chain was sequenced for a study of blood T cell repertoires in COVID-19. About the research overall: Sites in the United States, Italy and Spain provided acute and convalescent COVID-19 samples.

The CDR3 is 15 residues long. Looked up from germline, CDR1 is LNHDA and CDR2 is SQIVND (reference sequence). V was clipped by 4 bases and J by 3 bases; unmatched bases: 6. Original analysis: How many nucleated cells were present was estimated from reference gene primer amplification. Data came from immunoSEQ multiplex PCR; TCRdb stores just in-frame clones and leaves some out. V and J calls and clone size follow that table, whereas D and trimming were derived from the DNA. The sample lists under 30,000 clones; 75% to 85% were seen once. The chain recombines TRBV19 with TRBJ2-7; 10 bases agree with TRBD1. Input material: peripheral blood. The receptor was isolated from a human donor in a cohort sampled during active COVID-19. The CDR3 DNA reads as TGTGCCAGTAGTACGCCGGGACAGGGGATCTACGAGCAGTACTTC. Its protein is CASSTPGQGIYEQYF. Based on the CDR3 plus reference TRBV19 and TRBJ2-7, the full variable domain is DGGITQSPKYLFRKEGQNVTLSCEQNLNHDAMYWYRQDPGQGLRLIYYSQIVNDFQKGDIAEGYSVSREKKESFPLTVTSAQKNPTAFYLCASSTPGQGIYEQYFGPGTRLTVT.